The present T cell receptor beta chain was sequenced within a study of blood T cells in healthy people across ages. Primed by a sample-barcoded 5' primer and a J-beta primer mix, a second PCR proceeded for roughly 7 to 12 cycles. TCRdb re-analysed the 5' RACE reads in MiXCR, keeping a single row per CDR3 protein. The table records approximately 1.5 million distinct CDR3 sequences, roughly a third of them present only once. The germline V gene encodes CDR1 SSHAT and CDR2 FNYEAQ (reference sequence). J gave up 1 base and V 7 bases, and 6 bases lay outside the gene matches. CDR3 length: 15 amino acids. Only a few counts were recorded for this clonotype. Antigen unknown. Study-level results: Fewer expanded clones and more diversity marked long-lived versus aged donors.

The TCR was taken from a woman in her thirties in good health. The sample comprised blood. This chain links TRBV7-7 with TRBJ2-5; 10 bases are a match to TRBD1. This CDR3 is CASTRGTGVQETQYF. CDR3 nucleotide sequence: TGTGCCAGCACTCGAGGGACAGGGGTCCAAGAGACCCAGTACTTC.